A selection of T cell receptor beta chains follows, all from one sample in a study of CD8 T cells in Susac syndrome. TCRdb itself ran the immunoSEQ multiplex PCR reads through MiXCR, one entry per CDR3 protein. The sample lists hundreds of thousands of distinct CDR3 sequences, about 85% occurring once. Sequences were obtained from CD8+ T cells from PBMCs. The source is a human donor with multiple sclerosis. Both conserved end residues are part of each CDR3. Fields, in order: CDR3 DNA, CDR3 protein, clone size, D gene, V gene, J gene. D genes are given only for firm matches. Only some rows state a clone size, as once, few, many or a class for expanded clones.

CDR3nt: TGTGCCGGCGAGCAGGGGCATGAGCGGGAGCAGTACTTC
CDR3aa: CAGEQGHEREQYF
abundance: NA
d_gene: NA
v_gene: TRBV7-9
j_gene: TRBJ2-7

CDR3nt: TGCAGCGTGTCTCGGGACAATGAGCAGTTCTTC
CDR3aa: CSVSRDNEQFF
abundance: NA
d_gene: NA
v_gene: TRBV29-1
j_gene: TRBJ2-1

CDR3nt: TGTGCCAGCAGTTACGATCTGGACAGAGCCGAGCAGTACTTC
CDR3aa: CASSYDLDRAEQYF
abundance: few
d_gene: NA
v_gene: TRBV6-2/TRBV6-3
j_gene: TRBJ2-7

CDR3nt: TGCGCCAGCAGCGAAGGGGGGCGTCGGGGCTACACCTTC
CDR3aa: CASSEGGRRGYTF
abundance: NA
d_gene: NA
v_gene: TRBV5-1
j_gene: TRBJ1-2

CDR3nt: TGTGCCAGCAGTGATGTAGGGGGATACTCTGGAAACACCATATATTTT
CDR3aa: CASSDVGGYSGNTIYF
abundance: NA
d_gene: NA
v_gene: TRBV6-1
j_gene: TRBJ1-3

CDR3nt: TGCAGTGCTAGGGATTTGCCTGGCGGGGGCTCCTACGAGCAGTACTTC
CDR3aa: CSARDLPGGGSYEQYF
abundance: NA
d_gene: TRBD2
v_gene: TRBV20-1
j_gene: TRBJ2-7

CDR3nt: TGTGCCAGCAAAGGGGGTGGCTACACCTTC
CDR3aa: CASKGGGYTF
abundance: NA
d_gene: NA
v_gene: TRBV2
j_gene: TRBJ1-2

CDR3nt: TGCGCCAGCAGCTTGACGACCCTGGGGGTGGCTAGCGGGAGGGCCCAGGAGCAGTTCTTC
CDR3aa: CASSLTTLGVASGRAQEQFF
abundance: NA
d_gene: TRBD2
v_gene: TRBV5-1
j_gene: TRBJ2-1

CDR3nt: TGTGCCAGCAGTTGGACTAGCGGGAGATTCACAGATACGCAGTATTTT
CDR3aa: CASSWTSGRFTDTQYF
abundance: NA
d_gene: TRBD2
v_gene: TRBV27
j_gene: TRBJ2-3

CDR3nt: TGTGCCAGTAGTATCGCGGGGGAAAAACTGTTTTTT
CDR3aa: CASSIAGEKLFF
abundance: NA
d_gene: NA
v_gene: TRBV19
j_gene: TRBJ1-4

CDR3nt: TGTGCCAGCTCCCTCGGGGGACCCTATAGCAATCAGCCCCAGCATTTT
CDR3aa: CASSLGGPYSNQPQHF
abundance: NA
d_gene: NA
v_gene: TRBV27
j_gene: TRBJ1-5

CDR3nt: TGTGCCAGCAGTTGGAGTGGGAGCAATGAGCAGTTCTTC
CDR3aa: CASSWSGSNEQFF
abundance: NA
d_gene: NA
v_gene: TRBV12-3/TRBV12-4
j_gene: TRBJ2-1

CDR3nt: TGTGCCAGCAGCTGGTGGGGACTAGCGGGCCGGTCCTACGAGCAGTACTTC
CDR3aa: CASSWWGLAGRSYEQYF
abundance: NA
d_gene: TRBD2
v_gene: TRBV13
j_gene: TRBJ2-7

CDR3nt: TGTGCCAGCAGCTTAGCGTTAGGCGGGAGCTACAATGAGCAGTTCTTC
CDR3aa: CASSLALGGSYNEQFF
abundance: NA
d_gene: TRBD2
v_gene: TRBV7-2
j_gene: TRBJ2-1

CDR3nt: TGTGCCAGCAGGATACAAGGAAACACCGGGGAGCTGTTTTTT
CDR3aa: CASRIQGNTGELFF
abundance: once
d_gene: NA
v_gene: TRBV5-6
j_gene: TRBJ2-2

CDR3nt: TGTGCCAGCAGGAAAACAGGGAACGAGCAGTACTTC
CDR3aa: CASRKTGNEQYF
abundance: NA
d_gene: NA
v_gene: TRBV7-9
j_gene: TRBJ2-7

CDR3nt: TGTGCCAGCAGCGGACGGGGGGGTGAAAAACTGTTTTTT
CDR3aa: CASSGRGGEKLFF
abundance: NA
d_gene: NA
v_gene: TRBV9
j_gene: TRBJ1-4

CDR3nt: TGTGCCACCAGCACACTGTGGGCAGAAGAGACCCAGTACTTC
CDR3aa: CATSTLWAEETQYF
abundance: NA
d_gene: NA
v_gene: TRBV15
j_gene: TRBJ2-5

CDR3nt: TGTGCCAGCAGTCAAGGGGCAAATCAGCCCCAGCATTTT
CDR3aa: CASSQGANQPQHF
abundance: NA
d_gene: NA
v_gene: TRBV12-3/TRBV12-4
j_gene: TRBJ1-5

CDR3nt: TGCGCCAGCAACCACGGGGTCGGAGGCTATGGCTACACCTTC
CDR3aa: CASNHGVGGYGYTF
abundance: NA
d_gene: NA
v_gene: TRBV5-1
j_gene: TRBJ1-2

CDR3nt: TGTGCCAGCAGTTTATGGAGCGGGAGCGCAGATACGCAGTATTTT
CDR3aa: CASSLWSGSADTQYF
abundance: NA
d_gene: TRBD2
v_gene: TRBV27
j_gene: TRBJ2-3

CDR3nt: TGTGCCAGCAGCGAAGGGGGTGGGGAAGAGACCCAGTACTTC
CDR3aa: CASSEGGGEETQYF
abundance: NA
d_gene: NA
v_gene: TRBV9
j_gene: TRBJ2-5

CDR3nt: TGTGCCAGCAGCTTAGATCTGGTGCCTGGTTACAATGAGCAGTTCTTC
CDR3aa: CASSLDLVPGYNEQFF
abundance: NA
d_gene: NA
v_gene: TRBV11-2
j_gene: TRBJ2-1

CDR3nt: TGTGCCAGCAGGCCCCCTAGCGGGAGGCTTCAAGAGACCCAGTACTTC
CDR3aa: CASRPPSGRLQETQYF
abundance: NA
d_gene: TRBD2
v_gene: TRBV6-1
j_gene: TRBJ2-5

CDR3nt: TGTGCCAGCAGTGAGCTAGCGGGAGACCTCCAAGAGACCCAGTACTTC
CDR3aa: CASSELAGDLQETQYF
abundance: NA
d_gene: TRBD2
v_gene: TRBV2
j_gene: TRBJ2-5

CDR3nt: TGTGCCAGCAGTGAAAGGGGACTAGCGGGAGGAGGGGGGTTCTTC
CDR3aa: CASSERGLAGGGGFF
abundance: NA
d_gene: TRBD2
v_gene: TRBV6-1
j_gene: TRBJ2-1

CDR3nt: TGTGCCAGCAGTTGGATACGCACAGATACGCAGTATTTT
CDR3aa: CASSWIRTDTQYF
abundance: NA
d_gene: NA
v_gene: TRBV27
j_gene: TRBJ2-3

CDR3nt: TGTGCCAGCAGTGGGGTCGAGGAGCAGTTCTTC
CDR3aa: CASSGVEEQFF
abundance: NA
d_gene: NA
v_gene: TRBV12-3/TRBV12-4
j_gene: TRBJ2-1

CDR3nt: TGTGCCAGCTCAGGTGCGCCCTCTGTCCGGAACACCGGGGAGCTGTTTTTT
CDR3aa: CASSGAPSVRNTGELFF
abundance: NA
d_gene: NA
v_gene: TRBV18
j_gene: TRBJ2-2

CDR3nt: TGCAGCGTCGCCGGCCTAGAGGGGAGCTCCTACGAGCAGTACTTC
CDR3aa: CSVAGLEGSSYEQYF
abundance: NA
d_gene: NA
v_gene: TRBV29-1
j_gene: TRBJ2-7

CDR3nt: TGTGCTAGCAGCCTAAGGAGGCAGGGGGCCGGCAACACCGGGGAGCTGTTTTTT
CDR3aa: CASSLRRQGAGNTGELFF
abundance: NA
d_gene: TRBD1
v_gene: TRBV7-7
j_gene: TRBJ2-2

CDR3nt: TGTGCCAGCAGTTTAGGAGTCACCACAGATACGCAGTATTTT
CDR3aa: CASSLGVTTDTQYF
abundance: NA
d_gene: NA
v_gene: TRBV28
j_gene: TRBJ2-3

CDR3nt: TGTGCCAGCAGTCAGCAGGGGCAGGAGCAGTACTTC
CDR3aa: CASSQQGQEQYF
abundance: NA
d_gene: NA
v_gene: TRBV27
j_gene: TRBJ2-7

CDR3nt: TGTGCCAGCAGCCAAGATCCGGCAGGGTCATGGGATACGCAGTATTTT
CDR3aa: CASSQDPAGSWDTQYF
abundance: NA
d_gene: NA
v_gene: TRBV4-2
j_gene: TRBJ2-3

CDR3nt: TGTGCCAGCAGCTTGGGACTAGCGGGAAAAACCGGGGAGCTGTTTTTT
CDR3aa: CASSLGLAGKTGELFF
abundance: NA
d_gene: TRBD2
v_gene: TRBV5-4
j_gene: TRBJ2-2

CDR3nt: TGTGCCAGCAGTTTAGGAGGGGGCGGACGGACCCAGCATTTT
CDR3aa: CASSLGGGGRTQHF
abundance: NA
d_gene: TRBD1
v_gene: TRBV12-3/TRBV12-4
j_gene: TRBJ1-5

CDR3nt: TGTGCCAGCTCACTATCTGGGACTACCTACGAGCAGTACTTC
CDR3aa: CASSLSGTTYEQYF
abundance: NA
d_gene: TRBD2
v_gene: TRBV18
j_gene: TRBJ2-7

CDR3nt: TGTGCCATCAGTGAGAAAGGAACTAGATTTAGCTCCTACGAGCAGTACTTC
CDR3aa: CAISEKGTRFSSYEQYF
abundance: NA
d_gene: NA
v_gene: TRBV10-3
j_gene: TRBJ2-7

CDR3nt: TGCGCCAGCAAGGGACAGACCTACGAGCAGTACTTC
CDR3aa: CASKGQTYEQYF
abundance: NA
d_gene: TRBD1
v_gene: TRBV5-1
j_gene: TRBJ2-7

CDR3nt: TGTGCCAGCGGCCCAGGGGGATTCCCCTACGAGCAGTACTTC
CDR3aa: CASGPGGFPYEQYF
abundance: NA
d_gene: TRBD1
v_gene: TRBV9
j_gene: TRBJ2-7

CDR3nt: TGTGCCAGCAGCCCGGCGGTCGGAGGGGCAGATACGCAGTATTTT
CDR3aa: CASSPAVGGADTQYF
abundance: NA
d_gene: NA
v_gene: TRBV7-9
j_gene: TRBJ2-3

CDR3nt: TGTGCCAGCAGTGGAGTCCAAATCGAGCCCCAGCATTTT
CDR3aa: CASSGVQIEPQHF
abundance: NA
d_gene: NA
v_gene: TRBV6-2/TRBV6-3
j_gene: TRBJ1-5

CDR3nt: TGTGCCAGCAGTTACGGATGGACGGAAGAAGAGACCCAGTACTTC
CDR3aa: CASSYGWTEEETQYF
abundance: NA
d_gene: NA
v_gene: TRBV6-5
j_gene: TRBJ2-5

CDR3nt: TGTGCCAGCTATCGACAGGGGCAGGCCTACGAGCAGTACTTC
CDR3aa: CASYRQGQAYEQYF
abundance: NA
d_gene: TRBD1
v_gene: TRBV11-2
j_gene: TRBJ2-7

CDR3nt: TGTGCCAGCAGTTCCCGACTAGCGGGCTCCTACGAGCAGTACTTC
CDR3aa: CASSSRLAGSYEQYF
abundance: NA
d_gene: TRBD2
v_gene: TRBV27
j_gene: TRBJ2-7

CDR3nt: TGTGCCAGCAGTCCTCCAGTTGGAACTAATGAAAAACTGTTTTTT
CDR3aa: CASSPPVGTNEKLFF
abundance: NA
d_gene: NA
v_gene: TRBV28
j_gene: TRBJ1-4

CDR3nt: TGCAGTGCCTCTACAAGCAATGAGCAGTTCTTC
CDR3aa: CSASTSNEQFF
abundance: NA
d_gene: NA
v_gene: TRBV20-1
j_gene: TRBJ2-1

CDR3nt: TGTGCCAGCAGTTACCGGGACAGCGGGGTTTTTTTTACTGAAGCTTTCTTT
CDR3aa: CASSYRDSGVFFTEAFF
abundance: NA
d_gene: TRBD1
v_gene: TRBV28
j_gene: TRBJ1-1

CDR3nt: TGCGCCAGCAGCTTGGCCGGGATCTCCTACAATGAGCAGTTCTTC
CDR3aa: CASSLAGISYNEQFF
abundance: once
d_gene: NA
v_gene: TRBV5-1
j_gene: TRBJ2-1

CDR3nt: TGTGCCAGCAGTTTTGCCCCAGTAGATACGCAGTATTTT
CDR3aa: CASSFAPVDTQYF
abundance: NA
d_gene: NA
v_gene: TRBV12-3/TRBV12-4
j_gene: TRBJ2-3

CDR3nt: TGTGCCAGCAGCTTAGGGGGGTTGTGGACTAGCGGTCCCAATGAGCAGTTCTTC
CDR3aa: CASSLGGLWTSGPNEQFF
abundance: NA
d_gene: TRBD2
v_gene: TRBV7-8
j_gene: TRBJ2-1

CDR3nt: TGTGCCAGCAGTGAAGAACTAGCGGGATTCTCTGGGGCCAACGTCCTGACTTTC
CDR3aa: CASSEELAGFSGANVLTF
abundance: NA
d_gene: TRBD2
v_gene: TRBV6-1
j_gene: TRBJ2-6

CDR3nt: TGTGCCAGCAGTTCGACACGTCGGAACACTGAAGCTTTCTTT
CDR3aa: CASSSTRRNTEAFF
abundance: NA
d_gene: NA
v_gene: TRBV7-9
j_gene: TRBJ1-1

CDR3nt: TGTGCTAGTGGTTTGTCAAACAGGTTCTCCACTGAAGCTTTCTTT
CDR3aa: CASGLSNRFSTEAFF
abundance: few
d_gene: NA
v_gene: TRBV12-5
j_gene: TRBJ1-1

CDR3nt: TGTGCCAGCAGTTTCTTAAGGACAGGCAATCAGCCCCAGCATTTT
CDR3aa: CASSFLRTGNQPQHF
abundance: NA
d_gene: NA
v_gene: TRBV28
j_gene: TRBJ1-5

CDR3nt: TGTGCCAGCACCATGACAGGTCAGCCCCAGCATTTT
CDR3aa: CASTMTGQPQHF
abundance: once
d_gene: NA
v_gene: TRBV7-9
j_gene: TRBJ1-5

CDR3nt: TGTGCCAGCAGCCTAAACAGGGGTGAGACCCAGTACTTC
CDR3aa: CASSLNRGETQYF
abundance: NA
d_gene: TRBD1
v_gene: TRBV7-2
j_gene: TRBJ2-5

CDR3nt: TGTGCCAGCAGTTTTGAGGGATACTCCTACGAGCAGTACTTC
CDR3aa: CASSFEGYSYEQYF
abundance: NA
d_gene: NA
v_gene: TRBV28
j_gene: TRBJ2-7